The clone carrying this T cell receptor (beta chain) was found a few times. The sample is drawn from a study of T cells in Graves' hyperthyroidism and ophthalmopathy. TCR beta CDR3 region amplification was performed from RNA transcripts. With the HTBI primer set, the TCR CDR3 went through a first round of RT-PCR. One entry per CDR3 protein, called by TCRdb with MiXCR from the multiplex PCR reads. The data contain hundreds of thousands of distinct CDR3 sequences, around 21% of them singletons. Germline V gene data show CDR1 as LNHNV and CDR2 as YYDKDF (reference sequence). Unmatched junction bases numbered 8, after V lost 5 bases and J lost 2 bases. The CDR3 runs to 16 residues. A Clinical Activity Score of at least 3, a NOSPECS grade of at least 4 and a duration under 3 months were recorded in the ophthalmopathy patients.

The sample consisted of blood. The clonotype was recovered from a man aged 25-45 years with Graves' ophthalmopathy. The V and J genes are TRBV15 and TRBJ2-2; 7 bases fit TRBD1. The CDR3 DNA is TGTGCCACCAGCGTCCGACAGGGACCAAACACCGGGGAGCTGTTTTTT. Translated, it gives CATSVRQGPNTGELFF.